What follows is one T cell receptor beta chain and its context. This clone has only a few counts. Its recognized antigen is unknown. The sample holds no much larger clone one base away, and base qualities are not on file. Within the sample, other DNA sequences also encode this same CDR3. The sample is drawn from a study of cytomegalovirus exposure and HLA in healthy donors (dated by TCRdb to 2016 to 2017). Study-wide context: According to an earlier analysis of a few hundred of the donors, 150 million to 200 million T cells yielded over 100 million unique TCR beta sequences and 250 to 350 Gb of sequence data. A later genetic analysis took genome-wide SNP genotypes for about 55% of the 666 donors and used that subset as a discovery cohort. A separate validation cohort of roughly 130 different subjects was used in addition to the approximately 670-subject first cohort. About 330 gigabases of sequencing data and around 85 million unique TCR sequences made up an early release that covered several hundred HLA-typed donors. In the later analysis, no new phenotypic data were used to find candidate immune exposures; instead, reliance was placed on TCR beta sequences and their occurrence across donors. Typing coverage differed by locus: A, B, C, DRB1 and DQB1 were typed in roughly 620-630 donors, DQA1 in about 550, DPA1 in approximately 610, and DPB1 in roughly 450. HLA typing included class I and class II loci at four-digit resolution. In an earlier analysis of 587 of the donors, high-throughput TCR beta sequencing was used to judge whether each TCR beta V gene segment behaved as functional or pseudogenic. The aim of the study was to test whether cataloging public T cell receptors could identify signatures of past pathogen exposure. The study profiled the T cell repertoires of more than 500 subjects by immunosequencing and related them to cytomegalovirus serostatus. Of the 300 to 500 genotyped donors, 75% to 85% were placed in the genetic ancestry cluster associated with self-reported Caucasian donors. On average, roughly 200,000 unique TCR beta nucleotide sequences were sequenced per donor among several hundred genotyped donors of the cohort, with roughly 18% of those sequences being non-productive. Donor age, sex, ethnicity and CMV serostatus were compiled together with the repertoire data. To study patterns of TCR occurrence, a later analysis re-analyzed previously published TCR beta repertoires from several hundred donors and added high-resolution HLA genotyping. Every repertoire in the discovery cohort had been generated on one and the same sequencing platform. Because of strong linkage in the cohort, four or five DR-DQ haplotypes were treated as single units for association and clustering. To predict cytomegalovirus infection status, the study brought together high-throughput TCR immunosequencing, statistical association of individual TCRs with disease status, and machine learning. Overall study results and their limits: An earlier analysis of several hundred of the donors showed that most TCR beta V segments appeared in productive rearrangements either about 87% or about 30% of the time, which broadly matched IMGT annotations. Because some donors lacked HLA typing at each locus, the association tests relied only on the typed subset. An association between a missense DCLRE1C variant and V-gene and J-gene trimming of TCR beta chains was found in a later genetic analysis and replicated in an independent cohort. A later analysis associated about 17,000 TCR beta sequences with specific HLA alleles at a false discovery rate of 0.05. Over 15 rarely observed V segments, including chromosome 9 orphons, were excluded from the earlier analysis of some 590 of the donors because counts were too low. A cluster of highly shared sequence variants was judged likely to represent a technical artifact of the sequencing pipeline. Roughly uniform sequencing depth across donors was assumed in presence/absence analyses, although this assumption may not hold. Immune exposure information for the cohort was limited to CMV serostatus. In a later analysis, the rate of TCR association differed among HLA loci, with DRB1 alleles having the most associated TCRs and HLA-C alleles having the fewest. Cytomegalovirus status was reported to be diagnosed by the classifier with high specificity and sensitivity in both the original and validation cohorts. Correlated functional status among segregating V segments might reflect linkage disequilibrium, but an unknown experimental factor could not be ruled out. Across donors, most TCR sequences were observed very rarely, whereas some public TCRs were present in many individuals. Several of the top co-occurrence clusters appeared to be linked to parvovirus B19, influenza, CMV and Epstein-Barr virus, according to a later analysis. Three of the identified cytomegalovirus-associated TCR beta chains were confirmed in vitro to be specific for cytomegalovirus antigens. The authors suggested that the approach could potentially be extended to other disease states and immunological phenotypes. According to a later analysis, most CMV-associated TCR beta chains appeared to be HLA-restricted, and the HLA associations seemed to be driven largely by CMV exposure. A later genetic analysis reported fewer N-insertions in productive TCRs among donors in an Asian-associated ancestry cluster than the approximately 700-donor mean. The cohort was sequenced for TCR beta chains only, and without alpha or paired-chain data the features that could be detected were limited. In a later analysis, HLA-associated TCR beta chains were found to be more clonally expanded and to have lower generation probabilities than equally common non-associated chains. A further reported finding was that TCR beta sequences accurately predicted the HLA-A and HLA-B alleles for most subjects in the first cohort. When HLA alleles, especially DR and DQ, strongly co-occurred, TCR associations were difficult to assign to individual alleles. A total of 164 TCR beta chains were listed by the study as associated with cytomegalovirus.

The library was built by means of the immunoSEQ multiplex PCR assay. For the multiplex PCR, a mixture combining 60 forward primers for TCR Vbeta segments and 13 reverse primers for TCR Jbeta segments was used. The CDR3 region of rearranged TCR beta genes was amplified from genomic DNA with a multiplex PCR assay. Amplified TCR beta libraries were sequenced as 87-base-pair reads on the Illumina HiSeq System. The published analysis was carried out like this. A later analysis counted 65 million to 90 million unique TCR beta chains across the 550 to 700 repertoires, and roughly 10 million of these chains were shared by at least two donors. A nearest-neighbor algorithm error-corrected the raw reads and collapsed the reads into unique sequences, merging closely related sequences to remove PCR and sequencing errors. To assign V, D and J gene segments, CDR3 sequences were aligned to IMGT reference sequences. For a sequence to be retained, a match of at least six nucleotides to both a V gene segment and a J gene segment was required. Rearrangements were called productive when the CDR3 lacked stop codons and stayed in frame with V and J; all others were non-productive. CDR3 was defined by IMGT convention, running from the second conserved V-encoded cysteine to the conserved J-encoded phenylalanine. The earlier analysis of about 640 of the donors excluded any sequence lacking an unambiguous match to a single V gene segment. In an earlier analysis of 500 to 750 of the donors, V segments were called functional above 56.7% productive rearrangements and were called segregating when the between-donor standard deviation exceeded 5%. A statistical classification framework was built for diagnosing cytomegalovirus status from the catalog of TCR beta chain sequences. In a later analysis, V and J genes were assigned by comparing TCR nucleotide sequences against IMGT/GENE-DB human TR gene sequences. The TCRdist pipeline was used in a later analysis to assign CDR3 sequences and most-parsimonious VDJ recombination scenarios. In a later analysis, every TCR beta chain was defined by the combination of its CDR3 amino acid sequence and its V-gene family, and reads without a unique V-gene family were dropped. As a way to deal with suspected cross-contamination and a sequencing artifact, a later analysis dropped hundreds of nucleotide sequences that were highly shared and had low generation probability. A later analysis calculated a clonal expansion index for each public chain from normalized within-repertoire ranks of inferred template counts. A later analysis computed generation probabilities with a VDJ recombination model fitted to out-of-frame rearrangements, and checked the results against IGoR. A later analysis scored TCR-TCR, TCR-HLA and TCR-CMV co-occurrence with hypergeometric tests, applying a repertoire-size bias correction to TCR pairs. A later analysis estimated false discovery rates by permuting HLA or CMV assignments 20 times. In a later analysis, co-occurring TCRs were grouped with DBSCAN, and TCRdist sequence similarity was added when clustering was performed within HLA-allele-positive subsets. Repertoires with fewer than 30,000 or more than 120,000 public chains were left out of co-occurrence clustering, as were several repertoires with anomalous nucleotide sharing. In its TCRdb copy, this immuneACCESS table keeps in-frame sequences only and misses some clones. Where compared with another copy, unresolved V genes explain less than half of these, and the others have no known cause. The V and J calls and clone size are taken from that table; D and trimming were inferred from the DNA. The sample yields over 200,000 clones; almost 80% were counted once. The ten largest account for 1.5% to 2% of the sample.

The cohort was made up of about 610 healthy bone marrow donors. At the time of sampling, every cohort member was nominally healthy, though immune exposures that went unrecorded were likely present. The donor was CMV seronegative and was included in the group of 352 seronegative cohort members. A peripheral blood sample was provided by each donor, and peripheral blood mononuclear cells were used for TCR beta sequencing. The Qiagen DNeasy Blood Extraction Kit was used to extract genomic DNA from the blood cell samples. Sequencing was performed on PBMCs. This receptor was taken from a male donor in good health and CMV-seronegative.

The CDR3 here reads CASSLQGPYEQYF. The nucleotide sequence reads as follows: TGTGCCAGCAGTTTACAGGGCCCGTACGAGCAGTACTTC. This chain joins TRBV28 to TRBJ2-7; a tentative D call is TRBD1 (5 bases match). Trimming removed 2 bases from V and 4 bases from J, leaving 9 bases between the germline ends. The CDR3 runs 13 amino acids, cysteine and phenylalanine included. The sequence is cut down to CDR3 DNA, 39 bases in frame from base 1. CDR1 is given as MDHEN and CDR2 as SYDVKM, both from the germline V gene.